These 18 T cell receptor beta chains came from one sample sequenced in a study of T cell responses to AZD1222 COVID-19 vaccine. Sequencing used immunoSEQ multiplex PCR; TCRdb keeps in-frame clones, though not all of them. The top ten clones hold approximately 12% of a sample with roughly 140,000 clones, about 92% of them seen once. The specimen was peripheral blood, collected after recovery from COVID-19. These receptors all stem from an adult who had recovered from COVID-19.

This clone was counted a single time. The chain recombines TRBV7-9 with TRBJ2-2; 9 positions match TRBD1. The V segment lost 4 bases and the J segment 2 bases; nucleotides outside the gene matches: 11. The germline V gene has CDR1 SEHNR and CDR2 FQNEAQ (reference sequence). The CDR3 sequence is 18 residues long. CDR3 bases: TGTGCCAGCAGCTCGAAGGGACAGGGAAGATTAAACACCGGGGAGCTGTTTTTT. The encoded protein is CASSSKGQGRLNTGELFF.

This sequence joins TRBV25-1 and TRBJ2-3, with D possibly TRBD2 on 6 matching bases. This CDR3 has 14 residues. V was shortened by 9 bases and J by 0 bases, with 13 bases between the two germline ends. Per germline, CDR1 MGHDK and CDR2 SYGVNS. The CDR3 here is CASTSSTSTDTQYF. The CDR3 DNA sequence: TGTGCCAGTACTAGCAGCACTAGCACAGATACGCAGTATTTT.

The genes are TRBV13 and TRBJ2-7, with 8 bases identical to TRBD1. Germline CDR1 reads PRHDT; CDR2 reads FYEKMQ (reference sequence). The CDR3 length is 14 residues. Germline trimming cut 1 base from V and 6 bases from J; bases unmatched to any gene: 5. The CDR3 region has the DNA TGTGCCAGCAGCTTAGTGGACAGGGCGGGCGAGCAGTACTTC. Translated, it gives CASSLVDRAGEQYF.

CDR3: CASYAGGWADTQYF. The CDR3 nucleotides read TGTGCCAGTTATGCAGGGGGCTGGGCAGATACGCAGTATTTT. The chain is built from TRBV19 and TRBJ2-3, with TRBD1 matching over 8 bases. This CDR3 spans 14 amino acids. J gave up 4 bases and V 8 bases, and 8 bases lay outside the gene matches. Per the germline V gene, CDR1 is LNHDA and CDR2 is SQIVND (reference sequence).

The chain is built from TRBV12-3 or TRBV12-4 and TRBJ1-6; D is unresolved. Trimming cost V 0 bases and J 11 bases, with 8 bases left between them. This CDR3 comprises 13 residues. DNA for the CDR3: TGTGCCAGCAGTTTAGCGGATTTTACACCCCTCCACTTT. Translated: CASSLADFTPLHF.

The chain combines TRBV24-1 with TRBJ1-5, with 7 bases fitting TRBD1. The trim removed 3 bases at V and 0 bases at J, leaving 4 bases unmatched. This CDR3 has 16 residues. The germline V gene has CDR1 KGHDR and CDR2 SFDVKD. The CDR3 DNA is TGTGCCACCAGTGATCATCAGGGGGATAGCAATCAGCCCCAGCATTTT. It is translated as CATSDHQGDSNQPQHF.

This clone was seen a single time. The V and J genes are TRBV11-2 and TRBJ2-2; D is possibly TRBD2 (6 bases). This CDR3 is built from 15 residues. Germline assignment: CDR1 SGHAT and CDR2 FQNNGV. Trimming removed 6 bases at V and 6 bases at J, with 17 bases between. CDR3 in DNA: TGTGCCAGCAGAACCCCGGGGGTTAAGGCCGGGGAGCTGTTTTTT. The encoded protein is CASRTPGVKAGELFF.

This chain links TRBV18 with TRBJ1-2; weak D call: TRBD1 (6 bases). Trimming took off 4 bases at V and 6 bases at J, with 15 bases between the two ends. In germline, CDR1 is KGHSH, CDR2 LQKENI. This CDR3 has 14 residues. CDR3 in DNA: TGTGCCAGCTCACTCACAGGGAACAATAATGGCTACACCTTC. This sequence encodes CASSLTGNNNGYTF.

The genes are TRBV29-1 and TRBJ2-1; D is uncertain. Trimming took 4 bases from V and 0 from J, leaving 10 bases between them. Germline V gene sequence: CDR1 SQVTM, CDR2 ANQGSEA. The CDR3 loop spans 14 amino acids. In DNA, the CDR3 is TGCAGCGTTGGCAATTGGGACTCCTACAATGAGCAGTTCTTC. Its protein product is CSVGNWDSYNEQFF.

The V gene is TRBV7-3, the J gene TRBJ2-1; D is unresolved. Trimming removed 0 bases from V and 8 bases from J, with 8 bases in between. Germline CDR1 is SGHTA and CDR2 is FQGTGA. This CDR3 has 13 residues. CDR3 DNA: TGTGCCAGCAGCTTAACGGGAAGGGATGAGCAGTTCTTC. This codes for CASSLTGRDEQFF.

This sequence joins TRBV19 and TRBJ2-7, with 7 bases that match TRBD2. This CDR3 region has 15 residues. V shed 3 bases, J shed 3 bases, and the junction held 8 bases outside the gene matches. Per the germline V gene, CDR1 is LNHDA and CDR2 is SQIVND (reference sequence). Here the CDR3 reads CASSIAGANSYEQYF. DNA of the CDR3: TGTGCCAGTAGTATTGCGGGAGCGAATAGCTACGAGCAGTACTTC.

V gene TRBV7-3 combines with J gene TRBJ2-1; TRBD2 matches 13 bases. Germline values: CDR1 SGHTA, CDR2 FQGTGA. The V and J ends lost 5 bases and 3 bases, in that order; junction bases with no gene match: 4. This CDR3 has 16 amino acids. The CDR3 loop is CASSRLAGGYYNEQFF. CDR3 coding DNA: TGTGCCAGCAGCCGACTAGCGGGAGGCTACTACAATGAGCAGTTCTTC.

The chain uses TRBV19 and TRBJ1-1; D gene uncertain. Germline CDR1 LNHDA, CDR2 SQIVND (reference sequence). This CDR3 is built from 15 residues. V lost 6 bases and J lost 0, with 14 bases in between. CDR3 coding DNA: TGTGCCAGTAGAAGCCCCGGTTTAGTGAACACTGAAGCTTTCTTT. Translated, it gives CASRSPGLVNTEAFF.

This chain joins TRBV12-3 or TRBV12-4 and TRBJ2-7, with D tentatively TRBD2 (6 bases). CDR3 size: 13 residues. V was pared by 7 bases and J by 3 bases, with 13 bases between. CDR3 loop: CASTMWGDYEQYF. Here the CDR3 DNA reads TGTGCCAGCACGATGTGGGGGGACTACGAGCAGTACTTC.

The chain combines TRBV28 with TRBJ1-5; no firm D call. V was shortened by 7 bases and J by 2 bases, with 12 bases between the two germline ends. This CDR3 spans 14 amino acids. Germline CDR1 reads MDHEN; CDR2 reads SYDVKM. CDR3 in DNA: TGTGCCAGCATTTCAGGAACAGGCAATCAGCCCCAGCATTTT. Translation: CASISGTGNQPQHF.

Here the CDR3 DNA reads TGTGCCAGTAGTACTCGCAGGAGGGATAACACCGGGGAGCTGTTTTTT. It translates to CASSTRRRDNTGELFF. The chain carries TRBV19 and TRBJ2-2; D perhaps matches TRBD2 (6 bases). Trimming left V 4 bases short and J 2 bases short, with 14 bases between. Germline V gives CDR1 LNHDA, CDR2 SQIVND (reference sequence). The CDR3 runs 16 residues.

The chain links TRBV4-1 to TRBJ1-2; 7 bases align to TRBD1. Per germline, CDR1 MGHRA and CDR2 YSYEKL. The CDR3 is made up of 12 amino acids. J lost 7 bases, V lost 2 bases, and 1 base had no gene match. This CDR3 is CASSQSGGGYTF. In DNA form, the CDR3 reads TGCGCCAGCAGCCAATCAGGGGGTGGCTACACCTTC.

The V call is TRBV7-2, the J call TRBJ2-2; 7 bases line up with TRBD2. The CDR3 extends over 15 amino acids. Germline CDR1 and CDR2: SGHTA and FQGNSA. V was pared by 5 bases and J by 1 base, with 4 bases of the junction left unmatched. The CDR3 loop is CASSTGGVNTGELFF. CDR3 in DNA: TGTGCCAGCAGCACGGGGGGAGTGAACACCGGGGAGCTGTTTTTT.